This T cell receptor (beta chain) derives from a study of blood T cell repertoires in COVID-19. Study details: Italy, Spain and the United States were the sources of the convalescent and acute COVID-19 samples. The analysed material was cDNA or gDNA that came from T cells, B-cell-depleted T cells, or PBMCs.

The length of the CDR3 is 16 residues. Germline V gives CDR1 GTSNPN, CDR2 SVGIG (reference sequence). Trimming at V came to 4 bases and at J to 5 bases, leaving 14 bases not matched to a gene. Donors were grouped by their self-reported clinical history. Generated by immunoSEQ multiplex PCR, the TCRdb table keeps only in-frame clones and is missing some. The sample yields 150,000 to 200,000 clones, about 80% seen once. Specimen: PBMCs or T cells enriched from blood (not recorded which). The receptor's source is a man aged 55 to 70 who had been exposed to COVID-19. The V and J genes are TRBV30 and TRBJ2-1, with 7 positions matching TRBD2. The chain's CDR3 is CAWNTYRRLADNEQFF. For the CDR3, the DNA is TGTGCCTGGAACACGTACCGTCGCCTAGCGGACAATGAGCAGTTCTTC.